In this sample, the clone carrying this TCR beta chain turned up many times. The CDR3 extends over 14 amino acids. Germline V gene sequence: CDR1 GTSNPN, CDR2 SVGIG (reference sequence). V lost 2 bases and J lost 0, with 9 bases in between. The data derive from a study of T cells in Graves' hyperthyroidism and ophthalmopathy. Amplified TCR beta CDR3 regions derived from RNA transcripts. A first-round RT-PCR of the TCR CDR3 used the HTBI primer set. TCRdb reprocessed the multiplex PCR reads with MiXCR, giving one entry per CDR3 protein. The sample includes around 500,000 distinct CDR3 sequences, about 16% of them seen just once.

The genes are TRBV30 and TRBJ2-3; possibly TRBD1 for D (6 bases). The sequence was obtained from a woman aged 25 to 39 with Graves' ophthalmopathy. Material: blood. The CDR3 DNA reads TGTGCCTGGAGTTGGGACACGAGCACAGATACGCAGTATTTT. Translating it yields CAWSWDTSTDTQYF.